These 30 T cell receptor beta chains share one sample of origin, sequenced in a study of blood T cell repertoires in COVID-19. Clones were sequenced by immunoSEQ multiplex PCR, and TCRdb holds only the in-frame ones, with some missing. This table has tens of thousands of clones, 70% to 90% appearing once. Material for sequencing was peripheral blood. The receptors stem from an elderly woman with COVID-19, enrolled during active disease.

The V call is TRBV5-1, the J call TRBJ2-5; TRBD1 matches 7 bases. The length of the CDR3 is 15 residues. The ends lost 4 bases at V and 0 bases at J; junction bases unmatched: 6. Germline CDR1 is SGHRS and CDR2 is YFSETQ. This CDR3 reads CASSPGTVDQETQYF. The CDR3 DNA reads TGCGCCAGCAGCCCGGGGACAGTCGACCAAGAGACCCAGTACTTC. The full variable domain, its missing parts supplied by reference TRBV5-1 and TRBJ2-5, is KAGVTQTPRYLIKTRGQQVTLSCSPISGHRSVSWYQQTPGQGLQFLFEYFSETQRNKGNFPGRFSGRQFSNSRSEMNVSTLELGDSALYLCASSPGTVDQETQYFGPGTRLLVL.

The genes are TRBV6-1 and TRBJ1-2, with 8 bases identical to TRBD1. Trimming removed 4 bases from V and 5 bases from J; junction bases left unmatched: 15. The CDR3 length is 17 residues. Germline V CDR1 and CDR2: MNHNS, SASEGT. CDR3 nucleotide sequence: TGTGCCAGCAGTGTACGCCTGCAGGGGGCGCAGAGATATGGCTACACCTTC. Protein: CASSVRLQGAQRYGYTF.

This clone has just a few counts. The CDR3 loop reads CASSSQGSRNTEAFF. Written as DNA, the CDR3 is TGCGCCAGCAGCTCTCAGGGATCAAGGAACACTGAAGCTTTCTTT. The V gene is TRBV5-1, the J gene TRBJ1-1, with D possibly being TRBD1 (5 bases). The CDR3 contains 15 residues. Germline-derived CDR1 and CDR2 are SGHRS and YFSETQ. Between the trimmed V and J ends, which lost 3 bases and 1 base, there was a span of 13 bases. Drawing the rest from reference TRBV5-1 and TRBJ1-1, the complete variable domain is KAGVTQTPRYLIKTRGQQVTLSCSPISGHRSVSWYQQTPGQGLQFLFEYFSETQRNKGNFPGRFSGRQFSNSRSEMNVSTLELGDSALYLCASSSQGSRNTEAFFGQGTRLTVV.

The CDR3 DNA reads as TGCGCCAGCAGCTTGGGAGGACAGGGAGATACGCAGTATTTT. Its protein product is CASSLGGQGDTQYF. The chain is built from TRBV5-1 and TRBJ2-3; TRBD1 matches 8 bases. Germline loops: CDR1 SGHRS, CDR2 YFSETQ. J gave up 5 bases and V 0 bases, and 2 bases lay outside the gene matches. The CDR3 contains 14 residues.

In this sample, this clone turned up a few times. The chain joins TRBV18 to TRBJ2-1; 12 bases fit TRBD2. The CDR3 spans 15 residues. Germline-derived CDR1 and CDR2 are KGHSH and LQKENI. The junction had 3 bases not matched to a gene; V was cut back by 2 bases and J by 7 bases. As DNA, the CDR3 is TGTGCCAGCTCACCATCACTAGCGGGGGGTAATGAGCAGTTCTTC. It codes for CASSPSLAGGNEQFF.

This chain links TRBV25-1 with TRBJ1-4; unclear D gene. The length of the CDR3 is 15 residues. V lost 1 base, J lost 7 bases, and 13 bases lay in between. From germline, CDR1 is MGHDK and CDR2 SYGVNS. CDR3 protein: CASSEFYESGEKLFF. The CDR3 coding sequence is TGTGCCAGCAGTGAATTTTATGAATCGGGTGAAAAACTGTTTTTT.

This clone was detected only once. The gene calls are TRBV30 and TRBJ2-7; 8 bases fit TRBD2. Germline CDR1 GTSNPN, CDR2 SVGIG (reference sequence). The junction had 0 bases not matched to a gene; V was cut back by 3 bases and J by 2 bases. CDR3 length equals 12 residues. This CDR3 reads CAWSGGAYEQYF. CDR3 in DNA: TGTGCCTGGAGCGGGGGGGCCTACGAGCAGTACTTC.

The chain couples TRBV7-6 to TRBJ1-4; D may be TRBD1 (5 bases). Germline V CDR1 and CDR2: SGHVS, FNYEAQ. Trimming shortened V by 1 base and J by 3 bases, and 6 bases separated the two germline ends. The CDR3 runs to 14 residues. This chain's CDR3 is CASSLGQSNEKLFF. CDR3 DNA sequence: TGTGCCAGCAGCTTAGGACAGTCTAATGAAAAACTGTTTTTT.

Only one count was recorded for this clone. The chain links TRBV7-2 to TRBJ1-2; D uncertain. V was clipped by 5 bases and J by 8 bases, with 18 bases between them. The CDR3 extends over 14 amino acids. Per germline, CDR1 SGHTA and CDR2 FQGNSA. CDR3 loop: CASSPNAVSSGYTF. The CDR3 DNA reads TGTGCCAGCAGCCCTAATGCGGTCAGTTCGGGCTACACCTTC.

The CDR3 protein is CASSLGQGGSYGYTF. The CDR3 nucleotides are TGTGCCAGCAGCTTAGGGCAGGGAGGGTCCTATGGCTACACCTTC. The chain uses TRBV7-2 and TRBJ1-2, with TRBD1 as a possible D gene (5 bases). Germline values: CDR1 SGHTA, CDR2 FQGNSA. The germline V and J ends were trimmed by 1 base and 4 bases, with 13 bases remaining between them. The CDR3 totals 15 residues. Full variable domain (outside the CDR3, taken from reference TRBV7-2 and TRBJ1-2): GAGVSQSPSNKVTEKGKDVELRCDPISGHTALYWYRQSLGQGLEFLIYFQGNSAPDKSGLPSDRFSAERTGGSVSTLTIQRTQQEDSAVYLCASSLGQGGSYGYTFGSGTRLTVV.

The rearrangement uses TRBV27 and TRBJ1-5; D might be TRBD1 (6 bases). The CDR3 has 18 residues. Germline-derived CDR1 and CDR2 are MNHEY and SMNVEV (reference sequence). V gave up 1 base and J gave up 6 bases, with 22 bases separating them. The CDR3 region is CASSLWAAGERTGQPQHF. The CDR3 DNA follows: TGTGCCAGCAGTTTATGGGCGGCAGGGGAGAGAACGGGTCAGCCCCAGCATTTT.

J is TRBJ2-7 and V is TRBV5-1; maybe TRBD2 (6 bases). The CDR3 has 13 residues. Looked up from germline, CDR1 is SGHRS and CDR2 is YFSETQ. Trimming stripped 4 bases from V and 6 bases from J, with 14 bases between. The chain's CDR3 is CASSINSGREQYF. The DNA for the CDR3 is TGCGCCAGCAGCATTAATAGCGGTCGCGAGCAGTACTTC.

This clone was observed once. This chain uses TRBV5-4 with TRBJ2-6; TRBD2 might be the D (5 bases). CDR1 and CDR2 from the germline V gene are SGHNT and YYREEE (reference sequence). Trimming cost V 4 bases and J 1 base, with 9 bases left between them. The CDR3 is 15 amino acids. CDR3: CASSAGSSGANVLTF. In nucleotides, the CDR3 is TGTGCCAGCAGCGCTGGGAGTTCTGGGGCCAACGTCCTGACTTTC.

This clone has just a few counts. This rearrangement joins TRBV30 to TRBJ2-6; D ambiguous. V lost 2 bases, J lost 0 bases, and 8 bases lay in between. The CDR3 runs to 15 residues. From germline, CDR1 is GTSNPN and CDR2 SVGIG (reference sequence). The CDR3 is CAWSRRSSGANVLTF. Here the CDR3 DNA reads TGTGCCTGGAGTCGACGGAGCTCTGGGGCCAACGTCCTGACTTTC.

This clone turned up a few times. The chain joins TRBV12-3 or TRBV12-4 to TRBJ2-2, with no clear D. The germline V and J ends were trimmed by 2 bases and 6 bases, with 7 bases remaining between them. The CDR3 contains 13 residues. The CDR3 sequence: CASSLMAAGELFF. CDR3 coding DNA: TGTGCCAGCAGTTTAATGGCGGCCGGGGAGCTGTTTTTT.

Remarks on this clone: Germline is not matched at one junction end, which may reflect a read error. This chain links TRBV5-6 with TRBJ2-1; D gene uncertain. Germline V lookup: CDR1 SGHDT, CDR2 YYEEEE. There are 13 residues in the CDR3. For the CDR3, the DNA is TGTGCCAGCAGCTTGGGGCGGATTAATGGGCAGTTCTTC. It specifies CASSLGRINGQFF. The whole variable domain, filled in from reference TRBV5-6 and TRBJ2-1, reads DAGVTQSPTHLIKTRGQQVTLRCSPKSGHDTVSWYQQALGQGPQFIFQYYEEEERQRGNFPDRFSGHQFPNYSSELNVNALLLGDSALYLCASSLGRINGQFFGPGTRLTVL.

The chain carries TRBV7-8 and TRBJ1-6; D gene uncertain. Germline-derived CDR1 and CDR2 are SGHVS and FQNEAQ. V dropped 0 bases and J dropped 7 bases, with 10 bases sitting between them. The CDR3 is made up of 15 amino acids. In DNA, the CDR3 is TGTGCCAGCAGCTTAGCGAGGACGGGAAATTCACCCCTCCACTTT. Its protein product is CASSLARTGNSPLHF.

The genes are TRBV2 and TRBJ2-3; 8 bases match TRBD2. The CDR3 is made up of 15 amino acids. CDR1 is SNHLY, CDR2 FYNNEI, per germline. The V segment lost 7 bases and the J segment 4 bases; nucleotides outside the gene matches: 10. CDR3 sequence (DNA): TGTGCCAGCACCACTAGCGGTCGACCGGCAGATACGCAGTATTTT. This codes for CASTTSGRPADTQYF.

In the case of this clone: The DNA is omitted, as the CDR3 cannot be located on it reliably, and the CDR3 follows TCRdb's listing. The rearrangement uses TRBV2 and TRBJ2-3; TRBD2, as called in the table, went unchecked against the DNA. The CDR3 contains 15 residues when both ends are counted. Germline values: CDR1 SNHLY, CDR2 FYNNEI. The CDR3 here is CASSESVAGGSRPGF.

This clone occurred a few times. V usage is TRBV6-5 and J usage is TRBJ1-2; the match to TRBD1 covers 9 bases. This CDR3 has 15 residues. CDR1 MNHEY and CDR2 SVGAGI come from the germline V gene. Trimming cost V 10 bases and J 2 bases; bases outside gene matches: 11. The CDR3, as DNA: TGTGCCATCTCCACAGGGGGCGCAGGGAACTATGGCTACACCTTC. Translation: CAISTGGAGNYGYTF.

The J gene is TRBJ2-3, the V gene TRBV11-1; 7 bases line up with TRBD2. Germline-derived CDR1 and CDR2 are SGHAT and FQDESV (reference sequence). After removal of 3 bases from V and 1 base from J, the junction contained 4 bases not matched to a gene. The CDR3 sequence is 15 residues long. CDR3 bases: TGTGCCAGCAGCTTGGGAGGGACGGGCACAGATACGCAGTATTTT. Amino acid sequence: CASSLGGTGTDTQYF.

The V call is TRBV7-8, the J call TRBJ1-1; possibly TRBD1 for D (5 bases). The CDR3 is 12 residues long. Germline V gene sequence: CDR1 SGHVS, CDR2 FQNEAQ. The V gene lost 6 bases and the J gene lost 3 bases, with 8 bases spanning the gap. CDR3 protein: CASRARDTEAFF. The CDR3 region has the DNA TGTGCCAGCAGAGCCAGGGACACTGAAGCTTTCTTT.

The chain recombines TRBV2 with TRBJ2-3; the match to TRBD2 covers 7 bases. CDR1 is SNHLY and CDR2 is FYNNEI in the germline V gene. The CDR3 consists of 13 residues. V was pared by 9 bases and J by 2 bases, with 5 bases of the junction left unmatched. The CDR3 loop reads CASTSEITDTQYF. The CDR3 region has the DNA TGTGCCAGTACTAGCGAGATCACAGATACGCAGTATTTT.

Sample share makes this clone large. V gene TRBV7-2 combines with J gene TRBJ2-7, with D possibly matching TRBD2 (5 bases). The germline V and J ends were trimmed by 5 bases and 1 base, with 9 bases remaining between them. CDR3 size: 13 residues. Germline V gene lookup returns CDR1 SGHTA and CDR2 FQGNSA. The CDR3 here is CASSADSSYEQYF. The CDR3 bases are TGTGCCAGCAGCGCGGACTCGTCCTACGAGCAGTACTTC.

This chain connects TRBV11-1 to TRBJ2-7; TRBD1 agrees at 10 bases. Germline lookup yields CDR1 SGHAT and CDR2 FQDESV (reference sequence). V shed 3 bases, J shed 4 bases, and the junction held 6 bases outside the gene matches. This CDR3 region has 15 residues. CDR3 sequence: CASSFGPGQGYEQYF. The CDR3 nucleotides read TGTGCCAGCAGCTTTGGGCCGGGACAGGGGTACGAGCAGTACTTC.

In this sample, this clone turned up once. This chain connects TRBV5-5 to TRBJ2-7; possible D gene TRBD2, 6 bases. This CDR3 has 16 amino acids. Between the trimmed V and J ends, which lost 0 bases and 0 bases, there was a span of 13 bases. The germline CDR1 and CDR2 sequences are SGHKS and YYEKEE (reference sequence). CDR3 sequence (DNA): TGTGCCAGCAGCTTGGTGGGGACTGACCTCTCCTACGAGCAGTACTTC. Amino acids: CASSLVGTDLSYEQYF.

The CDR3 loop reads CASSPGLSSEQYF. The CDR3 DNA follows: TGTGCCAGCAGTCCCGGACTATCTTCCGAGCAGTACTTC. The chain carries TRBV6-2 or TRBV6-3 and TRBJ2-7; D may be TRBD2 (6 bases). CDR3 length: 13 residues. Germline values: CDR1 MNHEY, CDR2 SVGEGT. V dropped 5 bases and J dropped 6 bases, with 14 bases sitting between them.

The chain recombines TRBV5-1 with TRBJ1-2; 7 positions agree with TRBD1. This CDR3 is 15 amino acids long. Trimming removed 0 bases from V and 2 bases from J; junction bases left unmatched: 4. In germline, CDR1 is SGHRS, CDR2 YFSETQ. The CDR3 DNA follows: TGCGCCAGCAGCTTGGATGGACAGGCGAACTATGGCTACACCTTC. Translating gives CASSLDGQANYGYTF.

This chain uses TRBV10-3 with TRBJ1-6, with 8 bases matching TRBD1. Germline lookup yields CDR1 ENHRY and CDR2 SYGVKD. The CDR3 length is 14 residues. The J segment lost 5 bases and the V segment lost 8 bases, leaving 5 bases of the junction unmatched. The CDR3 is CAIGRDRNNSPLHF. CDR3 DNA sequence: TGTGCCATCGGCCGGGACAGGAATAATTCACCCCTCCACTTT.

The rearrangement joins TRBV12-3 or TRBV12-4 to TRBJ2-7; TRBD1 might be the D (5 bases). This CDR3 region has 12 residues. Deletions cut 7 bases from V and 5 bases from J, with 12 bases between. CDR3 sequence reads: CASNQGWDEQYF. As DNA, the CDR3 is TGTGCCAGCAACCAGGGTTGGGACGAGCAGTACTTC.